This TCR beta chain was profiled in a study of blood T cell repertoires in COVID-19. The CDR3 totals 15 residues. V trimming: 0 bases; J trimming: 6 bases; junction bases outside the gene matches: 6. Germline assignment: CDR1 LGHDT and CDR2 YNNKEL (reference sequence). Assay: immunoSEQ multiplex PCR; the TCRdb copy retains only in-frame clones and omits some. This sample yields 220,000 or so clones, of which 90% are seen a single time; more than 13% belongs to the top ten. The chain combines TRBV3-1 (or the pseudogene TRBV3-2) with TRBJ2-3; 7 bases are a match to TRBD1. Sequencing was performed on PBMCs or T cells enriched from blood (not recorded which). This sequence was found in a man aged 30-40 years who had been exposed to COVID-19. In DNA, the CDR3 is TGTGCCAGCAGCCAAGAAGACAGGGCTAGTGATACGCAGTATTTT. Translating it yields CASSQEDRASDTQYF.